These 27 T cell receptor beta chains originate from one sample sequenced in a study of OX40 agonist ivuxolimab in advanced cancers. Sequenced by immunoSEQ multiplex PCR; TCRdb stores in-frame clones only, minus some. The table records 46,000 or so clones, 70% to 80% of them present only once. Sequencing used CD4+ or CD8+ T cells sorted from blood, obtained in a trial of the OX40 agonist ivuxolimab. Every receptor here comes from an adult with an advanced solid tumor such as melanoma, head and neck, liver or kidney cancer.

V and J are TRBV5-4 and TRBJ1-2; D remains unclear. The CDR3 has 18 residues. V lost 1 base to trimming and J lost 5 bases, with 24 bases between them. Germline lookup yields CDR1 SGHNT and CDR2 YYREEE (reference sequence). The CDR3 loop reads CASSLKPWPAPTQYGYTF. The DNA of the CDR3 is TGTGCCAGCAGCTTGAAACCGTGGCCGGCTCCCACCCAATATGGCTACACCTTC.

The rearrangement joins TRBV7-2 to TRBJ2-7; 8 bases align to TRBD2. This CDR3 is 14 amino acids long. With V trimmed by 4 bases and J by 3 bases, 5 bases remained unmatched. The germline gives CDR1 SGHTA, CDR2 FQGNSA. The chain's CDR3 is CASSSGLAHYEQYF. The CDR3 DNA reads as TGTGCCAGCAGCTCTGGACTAGCCCACTACGAGCAGTACTTC.

V usage is TRBV7-2 and J usage is TRBJ1-3; D is unresolved. The V gene's germline CDR1 is SGHTA and CDR2 FQGNSA. V lost 6 bases and J 0 bases, leaving 12 bases between the germline ends. CDR3 size: 15 residues. CDR3 DNA sequence: TGTGCCAGCAGACCCCGACTGAACTCTGGAAACACCATATATTTT. It encodes CASRPRLNSGNTIYF.

This clone occurred once. In nucleotides, the CDR3 is TGTGCCAGCAGCTCCAGGGTTTCGGGTGGCTACACCTTC. This encodes CASSSRVSGGYTF. This rearrangement joins TRBV5-6 to TRBJ1-2, with TRBD1 as a possible D gene (5 bases). The CDR3 loop spans 13 amino acids. Germline V gives CDR1 SGHDT, CDR2 YYEEEE. V was pared by 3 bases and J by 7 bases, with 13 bases between.

The chain couples TRBV28 to TRBJ2-1; 10 nucleotides match TRBD2. The CDR3 runs 12 residues. CDR1 MDHEN and CDR2 SYDVKM come from the germline V gene. V dropped 2 bases and J dropped 15; count of bases not matched to a gene: 4. Here the CDR3 DNA reads TGTGCCAGCAGTTTACCGGGACTAGCGAGGTTCTTC. Its protein is CASSLPGLARFF. Full variable domain (outside the CDR3, taken from reference TRBV28 and TRBJ2-1): DVKVTQSSRYLVKRTGEKVFLECVQDMDHENMFWYRQDPGLGLRLIYFSYDVKMKEKGDIPEGYSVSREKKERFSLILESASTNQTSMYLCASSLPGLARFFGPGTRLTVL.

This chain joins TRBV6-5 and TRBJ2-7; 9 bases agree with TRBD2. Per the germline V gene, CDR1 is MNHEY and CDR2 is SVGAGI. The CDR3 has 14 amino acids. The V and J ends lost 5 bases and 0 bases, in that order; junction bases with no gene match: 2. CDR3 DNA sequence: TGTGCCAGCAGTACTAGCGGGCTCTCCTACGAGCAGTACTTC. The encoded protein is CASSTSGLSYEQYF.

This clone appeared a single time. The rearrangement uses TRBV28 and TRBJ1-5; TRBD1 might be the D (5 bases). This CDR3 region has 14 residues. The germline gives CDR1 MDHEN, CDR2 SYDVKM. The germline V and J ends were trimmed by 7 bases and 6 bases, with 16 bases remaining between them. This CDR3 reads CASIPGGSSQPQHF. The CDR3 DNA follows: TGTGCCAGCATTCCGGGGGGAAGTAGTCAGCCCCAGCATTTT.

The chain employs TRBV5-5 and TRBJ2-3; D possibly corresponds to TRBD2 (5 bases). Per germline, CDR1 SGHKS and CDR2 YYEKEE (reference sequence). V was shortened by 1 base and J by 1 base, with 16 bases between the two germline ends. CDR3 size: 17 residues. CDR3 bases: TGTGCCAGCAGCTTGCCTACAGCGGCGCAACGCACAGATACGCAGTATTTT. Encoded protein: CASSLPTAAQRTDTQYF.

This rearrangement joins TRBV15 to TRBJ2-5; 8 nucleotides agree with TRBD2. This CDR3 contains 15 residues. Germline values: CDR1 LNHNV, CDR2 YYDKDF (reference sequence). J gave up 4 bases and V 1 base, and 5 bases lay outside the gene matches. This CDR3 is CATSRGGAGGETQYF. CDR3 DNA: TGTGCCACCAGCAGAGGAGGCGCGGGAGGAGAGACCCAGTACTTC.

The rearrangement uses TRBV7-8 and TRBJ1-1; D ambiguous. Trimming left V 3 bases short and J 4 bases short, with 9 bases between. This CDR3 is 13 amino acids long. The germline CDR1 and CDR2 sequences are SGHVS and FQNEAQ. In DNA form, the CDR3 reads TGTGCCAGCAGCTTGAGGGAGGGCACTGAAGCTTTCTTT. This gives the protein CASSLREGTEAFF.

This rearrangement joins TRBV2 to TRBJ2-1; the D is unclear. The V gene lost 1 base and the J gene lost 2 bases, with 6 bases spanning the gap. CDR1 is SNHLY, CDR2 FYNNEI, per germline. The CDR3 is 14 amino acids. The CDR3 spells CASSEVSPYNEQFF. The CDR3, as DNA: TGTGCCAGCAGTGAAGTGTCCCCCTACAATGAGCAGTTCTTC. Based on the CDR3 plus reference TRBV2 and TRBJ2-1, the full variable domain is EPEVTQTPSHQVTQMGQEVILRCVPISNHLYFYWYRQILGQKVEFLVSFYNNEISEKSEIFDDQFSVERPDGSNFTLKIRSTKLEDSAMYFCASSEVSPYNEQFFGPGTRLTVL.

The chain couples TRBV6-6 to TRBJ1-2, with D possibly being TRBD1 (5 bases). V lost 0 bases to trimming and J lost 4 bases, with 12 bases between them. The CDR3 loop spans 15 amino acids. CDR1 is MNHNY and CDR2 is SVGAGI in the germline V gene (reference sequence). This CDR3 is CASSYSRVGGYGYTF. DNA of the CDR3: TGTGCCAGCAGTTACTCGCGGGTTGGGGGCTATGGCTACACCTTC.

The gene calls are TRBV6-1 and TRBJ2-7; possibly TRBD1 or TRBD2 for D (5 bases each). Germline CDR1 is MNHNS and CDR2 is SASEGT. The V and J ends lost 5 bases and 3 bases respectively, with 11 bases between them. CDR3 length: 13 amino acids. Written as DNA, the CDR3 is TGTGCCAGCAGTCGGGGACCCGACTACGAGCAGTACTTC. It specifies CASSRGPDYEQYF.

V and J are TRBV10-3 and TRBJ1-1, with D possibly TRBD1 on 6 matching bases. The CDR3 consists of 14 residues. Trimming took 3 bases from V and 4 from J, leaving 12 bases between them. Germline CDR1 and CDR2: ENHRY and SYGVKD. DNA of the CDR3: TGTGCCATCAGTGATCAAGGGGGTAGCACTGAAGCTTTCTTT. Encoded protein: CAISDQGGSTEAFF.

This sequence joins TRBV25-1 and TRBJ1-3, with D uncertain. V was pared by 0 bases and J by 0 bases, with 9 bases between. This CDR3 is 16 amino acids long. The germline gives CDR1 MGHDK, CDR2 SYGVNS. The CDR3 sequence: CASSEYGRSSGNTIYF. Written as DNA, the CDR3 is TGTGCCAGCAGTGAATACGGACGGAGCTCTGGAAACACCATATATTTT.

The genes are TRBV6-5 and TRBJ1-1; no definite D call. This CDR3 has 16 amino acids. Germline assignment: CDR1 MNHEY and CDR2 SVGAGI. Trimming left V 0 bases short and J 1 base short, with 12 bases between. Here the CDR3 DNA reads TGTGCCAGCAGTTACTCGAGAGGGTTTGGGAACACTGAAGCTTTCTTT. This encodes CASSYSRGFGNTEAFF.

This rearrangement joins TRBV12-5 to TRBJ2-1; TRBD2 might be the D (5 bases). The germline V and J ends were trimmed by 3 bases and 3 bases, with 15 bases remaining between them. Germline CDR1 is LGHNT and CDR2 is FRNRAP. The CDR3 contains 16 residues. The CDR3, as DNA: TGTGCTAGTGGTTTACACGTGATTGCGGGCTACAATGAGCAGTTCTTC. Its translation: CASGLHVIAGYNEQFF.

V usage is TRBV2 and J usage is TRBJ1-5, with a possible D match to TRBD1 (6 bases). The CDR3 consists of 14 residues. The germline V and J ends were trimmed by 8 bases and 2 bases, with 13 bases remaining between them. Germline V gene lookup returns CDR1 SNHLY and CDR2 FYNNEI. CDR3 nucleotides: TGTGCCAGCTCAGGGGAAATTCGCAATCAGCCCCAGCATTTT. Its translation is CASSGEIRNQPQHF.

The genes are TRBV7-3 and TRBJ2-3, with TRBD1 identical over 9 bases. CDR1 and CDR2 (germline): SGHTA, FQGTGA. This CDR3 has 14 residues. The V segment lost 4 bases and the J segment 4 bases; nucleotides outside the gene matches: 3. The CDR3 DNA sequence: TGTGCCAGCAGCTCGACAGGGGGAGCAGATACGCAGTATTTT. Translating gives CASSSTGGADTQYF. Together with reference TRBV7-3 and TRBJ2-3, the CDR3 gives the full variable domain: GAGVSQTPSNKVTEKGKYVELRCDPISGHTALYWYRQSLGQGPEFLIYFQGTGAADDSGLPNDRFFAVRPEGSVSTLKIQRTERGDSAVYLCASSSTGGADTQYFGPGTRLTVL.

V is TRBV6-5 and J is TRBJ2-2, with 7 bases that match TRBD2. The junction had 5 bases not matched to a gene; V was cut back by 5 bases and J by 2 bases. This CDR3 region has 15 residues. The germline CDR1 and CDR2 sequences are MNHEY and SVGAGI. CDR3 sequence: CASSRLASNTGELFF. The CDR3 DNA reads TGTGCCAGCAGTCGACTAGCTTCAAACACCGGGGAGCTGTTTTTT.

The chain carries TRBV9 and TRBJ2-7, with D uncertain. The germline V gene encodes CDR1 SGDLS and CDR2 YYNGEE. V was trimmed by 0 bases and J by 0 bases, leaving 7 bases between them. The CDR3 length is 14 residues. The CDR3 loop reads CASSVALSSYEQYF. The CDR3, as DNA: TGTGCCAGCAGCGTAGCGCTTTCCTCCTACGAGCAGTACTTC. The full variable domain, its missing parts supplied by reference TRBV9 and TRBJ2-7, is DSGVTQTPKHLITATGQRVTLRCSPRSGDLSVYWYQQSLDQGLQFLIQYYNGEERAKGNILERFSAQQFPDLHSELNLSSLELGDSALYFCASSVALSSYEQYFGPGTRLTVT.

The chain uses TRBV6-5 and TRBJ2-7; D perhaps matches TRBD2 (5 bases). V was pared by 1 base and J by 4 bases, with 17 bases between. The germline V gene has CDR1 MNHEY and CDR2 SVGAGI. This CDR3 spans 16 amino acids. CDR3 nucleotides: TGTGCCAGCAGTTACTTCGGAGGAGGCGGAGTTTACGAGCAGTACTTC. It encodes CASSYFGGGGVYEQYF.

The chain links TRBV6-1 to TRBJ2-7; D gene ambiguous. The CDR3 loop spans 12 amino acids. The V gene's germline CDR1 is MNHNS and CDR2 SASEGT. Trimming took off 8 bases at V and 2 bases at J, with 10 bases between the two ends. This CDR3 reads CASRPHTYEQYF. The DNA for the CDR3 is TGTGCCAGCCGTCCACACACCTACGAGCAGTACTTC.

The rearrangement links TRBV15 to TRBJ2-7; D ambiguous. The ends were cut back, 0 bases at V and 1 base at J, with 7 bases in the middle. Germline V lookup: CDR1 LNHNV, CDR2 YYDKDF (reference sequence). The CDR3 runs 14 residues. The CDR3 coding sequence is TGTGCCACCAGCAGAGAGAAGGGATCCTACGAGCAGTACTTC. It translates to CATSREKGSYEQYF.

This clone was found a few times. The chain joins TRBV7-9 to TRBJ2-1; 9 bases map to TRBD1. CDR3 length: 16 residues. V gave up 4 bases and J gave up 3 bases; unmatched junction bases: 7. CDR1 and CDR2 (germline): SEHNR, FQNEAQ (reference sequence). The CDR3 region has the DNA TGTGCCAGCAGCTCATACAGGGGGCGCGTCTACAATGAGCAGTTCTTC. Its translation is CASSSYRGRVYNEQFF.

This chain links TRBV28 with TRBJ1-4; 9 nucleotides match TRBD1. Trimming at V came to 4 bases and at J to 6 bases, leaving 9 bases not matched to a gene. Germline CDR1 is MDHEN and CDR2 is SYDVKM. The CDR3 is 16 residues long. CDR3 sequence reads: CASSSQGADSYEKLFF. CDR3 DNA sequence: TGTGCCAGCAGTTCACAGGGGGCGGATTCATATGAAAAACTGTTTTTT.

This clone is categorized as medium-sized. This chain joins TRBV7-2 and TRBJ1-4; possibly TRBD1 for D (6 bases). V lost 4 bases and J lost 4, with 13 bases in between. CDR3 length equals 15 residues. Germline CDR1 is SGHTA and CDR2 is FQGNSA. CDR3: CASSSQRGFNEKLFF. DNA for the CDR3: TGTGCCAGCAGCTCTCAGAGGGGGTTTAATGAAAAACTGTTTTTT. Complete variable domain (other parts from reference TRBV7-2 and TRBJ1-4): GAGVSQSPSNKVTEKGKDVELRCDPISGHTALYWYRQSLGQGLEFLIYFQGNSAPDKSGLPSDRFSAERTGGSVSTLTIQRTQQEDSAVYLCASSSQRGFNEKLFFGSGTQLSVL.